This entry is about one TCR beta chain. The sample originates from a study of blood T cell repertoires in COVID-19. Looking at the study overall: PBMCs, B-cell-depleted T cells, or T cells were the source of the cDNA or gDNA that made up the material.

This table comes from immunoSEQ multiplex PCR, and its TCRdb copy is limited to in-frame clones, with some not included. The sample carries roughly 200,000 clones, about four fifths recorded once. Germline loops: CDR1 PRHDT, CDR2 FYEKMQ (reference sequence). CDR3 size: 11 residues. Trimming removed 4 bases from V and 2 bases from J, with 3 bases in between. Specimen: peripheral blood. The V call is TRBV13, the J call TRBJ2-7; the D is unclear. This receptor was identified in a man in his sixties with acute or convalescent COVID-19. Here the CDR3 reads CASSSTYEQYF. CDR3 nucleotides: TGTGCCAGCAGCTCTACCTACGAGCAGTACTTC.